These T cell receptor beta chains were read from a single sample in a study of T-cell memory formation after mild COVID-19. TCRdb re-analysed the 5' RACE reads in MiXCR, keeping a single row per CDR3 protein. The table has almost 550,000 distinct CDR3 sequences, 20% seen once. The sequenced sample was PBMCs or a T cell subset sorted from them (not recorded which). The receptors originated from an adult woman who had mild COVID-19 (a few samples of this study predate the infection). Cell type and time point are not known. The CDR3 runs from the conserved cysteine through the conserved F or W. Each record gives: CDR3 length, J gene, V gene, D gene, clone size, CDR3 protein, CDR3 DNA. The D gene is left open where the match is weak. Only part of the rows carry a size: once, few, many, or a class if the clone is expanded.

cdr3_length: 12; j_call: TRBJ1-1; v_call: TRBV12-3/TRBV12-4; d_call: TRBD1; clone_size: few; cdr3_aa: CASRTGQGEAFF; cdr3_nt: TGTGCCAGCAGAACTGGACAGGGTGAAGCTTTCTTT
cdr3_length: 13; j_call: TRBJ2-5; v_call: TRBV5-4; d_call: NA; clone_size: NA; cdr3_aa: CASSLGGEVAQYF; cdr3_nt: TGTGCCAGCAGCTTGGGCGGCGAGGTTGCCCAGTACTTC
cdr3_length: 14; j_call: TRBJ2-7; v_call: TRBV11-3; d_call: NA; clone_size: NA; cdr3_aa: CASNFGPDMSEQYF; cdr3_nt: NA
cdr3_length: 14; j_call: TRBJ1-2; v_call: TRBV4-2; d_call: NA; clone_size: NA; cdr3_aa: CASSQDLQGWGYTF; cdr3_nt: TGTGCCAGCAGCCAAGACCTGCAGGGGTGGGGCTACACCTTC
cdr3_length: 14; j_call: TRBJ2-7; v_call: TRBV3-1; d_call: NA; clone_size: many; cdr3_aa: CASSRKQGGAEQYF; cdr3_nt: TGTGCCAGCAGCCGAAAACAAGGAGGGGCCGAGCAGTACTTC
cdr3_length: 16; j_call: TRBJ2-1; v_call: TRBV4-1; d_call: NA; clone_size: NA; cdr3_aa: CASSQDWWGTYNEQFF; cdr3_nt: TGCGCCAGCAGCCAAGATTGGTGGGGCACCTACAATGAGCAGTTCTTC
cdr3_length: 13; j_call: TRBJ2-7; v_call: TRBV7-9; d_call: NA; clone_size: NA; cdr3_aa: CASSLAWGAEQYF; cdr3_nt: TGTGCCAGCAGCTTAGCGTGGGGGGCCGAGCAGTACTTC
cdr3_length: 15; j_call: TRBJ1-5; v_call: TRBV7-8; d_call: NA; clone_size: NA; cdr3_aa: CASSPGTRGNQPQHF; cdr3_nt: TGTGCCAGCAGCCCCGGGACCCGCGGGAATCAGCCCCAGCATTTT
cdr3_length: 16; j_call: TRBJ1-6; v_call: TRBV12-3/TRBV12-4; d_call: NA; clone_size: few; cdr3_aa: CASSPTPLVAGSPLHF; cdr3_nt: TGTGCCAGCAGTCCGACCCCTCTGGTGGCGGGGTCACCCCTCCACTTT
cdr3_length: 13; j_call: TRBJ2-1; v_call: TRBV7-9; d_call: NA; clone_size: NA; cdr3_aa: CASSKSGNNEQFF; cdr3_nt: TGTGCCAGCAGCAAGAGCGGAAACAATGAGCAGTTCTTC
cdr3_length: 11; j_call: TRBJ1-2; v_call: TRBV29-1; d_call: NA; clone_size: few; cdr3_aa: CSVDGPYGYTF; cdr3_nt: TGCAGCGTGGACGGTCCTTATGGCTACACCTTC
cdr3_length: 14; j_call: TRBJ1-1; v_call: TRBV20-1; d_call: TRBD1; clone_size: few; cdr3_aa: CSARGGQGRSEAFF; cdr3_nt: TGCAGTGCTAGAGGTGGACAGGGGCGGTCTGAAGCTTTCTTT
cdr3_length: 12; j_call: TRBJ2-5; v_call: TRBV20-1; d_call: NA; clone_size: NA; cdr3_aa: CSARRQAETQYF; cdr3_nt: TGCAGTGCCCGCCGACAGGCAGAGACCCAGTACTTC
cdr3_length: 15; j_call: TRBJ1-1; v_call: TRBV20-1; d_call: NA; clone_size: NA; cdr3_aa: CSARDGGGGSSEAFF; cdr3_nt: TGCAGTGCTAGAGATGGTGGAGGCGGGTCCTCTGAAGCTTTCTTT
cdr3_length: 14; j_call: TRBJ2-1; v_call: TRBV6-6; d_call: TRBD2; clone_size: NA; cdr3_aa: CASSQIAGGKEQFF; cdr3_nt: TGTGCCAGCAGCCAGATAGCGGGGGGGAAAGAGCAGTTCTTC
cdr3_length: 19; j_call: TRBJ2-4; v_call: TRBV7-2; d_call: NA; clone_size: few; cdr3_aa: CASSLVGGSGTLAKNIQYF; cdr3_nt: TGTGCCAGCAGCTTAGTGGGGGGCTCGGGGACACTAGCCAAAAACATTCAGTACTTC
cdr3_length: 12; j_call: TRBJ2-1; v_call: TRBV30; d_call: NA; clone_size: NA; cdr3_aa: CAWSAGEDEQFF; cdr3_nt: TGTGCCTGGAGTGCGGGGGAGGATGAGCAGTTCTTC
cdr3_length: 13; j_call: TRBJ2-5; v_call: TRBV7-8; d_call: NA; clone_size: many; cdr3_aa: CASSPREGETQYF; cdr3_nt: TGTGCCAGCAGCCCCCGAGAGGGCGAGACCCAGTACTTC
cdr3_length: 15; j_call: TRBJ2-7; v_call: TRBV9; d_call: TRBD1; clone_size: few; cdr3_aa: CASSTSPDRAYEQYF; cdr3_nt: TGTGCCAGCAGCACGTCCCCGGACAGGGCTTACGAGCAGTACTTC
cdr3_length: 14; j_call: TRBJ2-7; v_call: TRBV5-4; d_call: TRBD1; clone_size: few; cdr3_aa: CASSSDRGTDEQYF; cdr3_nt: TGTGCCAGCAGCTCGGACAGGGGTACGGACGAGCAGTACTTC
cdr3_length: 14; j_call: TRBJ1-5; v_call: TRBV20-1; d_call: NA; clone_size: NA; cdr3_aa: CSARRTVPDQPQHF; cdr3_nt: TGCAGTGCTAGGCGGACAGTGCCAGATCAGCCCCAGCATTTT
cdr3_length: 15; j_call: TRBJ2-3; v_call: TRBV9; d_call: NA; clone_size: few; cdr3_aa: CASSPRREYRDTQYF; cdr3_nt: TGTGCCAGCAGCCCCAGGAGGGAGTACCGTGATACGCAGTATTTT